Listed below are T cell receptor beta chains from one sample, sequenced in a study of molecular identifiers for immune sequencing clone quantification. One entry per CDR3 protein results from TCRdb running MiXCR on the PCR reads. The sample consists of over 100,000 distinct CDR3 sequences, around 30% of them appearing once. The sequenced sample consisted of naive CD8+ T cells from blood, with Jurkat cell RNA spiked in. The receptors stem from a human donor in good health. Some libraries in this study had Jurkat cell RNA spiked in. Both conserved end residues are part of each CDR3. Each record gives: clone size, V gene, CDR3 protein. Clone size, where shown, is once, few, many, or a class for clones that have expanded.

NA | TRBV9 | CASSARNTGGLFF
few | TRBV2 | CASRQGSEQYF
many | TRBV4-3 | CASSPGTSGMNEQFF
NA | TRBV19 | CASRSGTSLSEQYF
once | TRBV7-9 | CASSLDSEKLYF
many | TRBV4-2 | CASSPKTSGGTQYF
NA | TRBV7-9 | CASSPGGVSSGRISDTQYF
many | TRBV5-4 | CASSRDTDSYYGYTF
NA | TRBV19 | CASSIALAGGNEQFF
NA | TRBV15 | CATSNGLAGSTVKNTQYF
NA | TRBV7-9 | CASSFRTNSYNEQFF
few | TRBV29-1 | CSGVGSSGEQYF
NA | TRBV19 | CASSNRKVPEQYF
few | TRBV29-1 | CSVYRSTNEKLFF
NA | TRBV6-1 | CASGPRTSSPTDTQYF
NA | TRBV6-5 | CASSYFRQGSLAAEQFF
NA | TRBV28 | CASRMDRGPYNEQFF
NA | TRBV28 | CASREGNTIYF
many | TRBV20-1 | CSAQSYGSLGEKLFF
many | TRBV5-6 | CASSLGRPNEKLFF
NA | TRBV3-1 | CASSQRLGVYEQYF
NA | TRBV28 | CASSFPSGLPVGEAFF
NA | TRBV2 | CASSGTGTIDTWELFF
few | TRBV12-3/TRBV12-4 | CASRSLHNSPLHF
many | TRBV2 | CAIRGSQETQYF
NA | TRBV7-2 | CASTSSGFSPLHF
NA | TRBV6-1 | CASSNEQYF
NA | TRBV15 | CATSRGSRTPQQF
few | TRBV5-1 | CASSPTAGTGYEQYF
NA | TRBV9 | CASSGLSSGANVLTF